This TCR beta chain was retrieved from a study of post-analysis software for immune sequencing data. From germline, CDR1 is MGHRA and CDR2 YSYEKL. The CDR3 is made up of 16 amino acids. Unique molecular identifiers featured in each of the TCR beta cDNA libraries. Each sample of roughly 1 to 11 million input T cells yielded 500,000 or so cDNA molecules, so each molecule approximated one T cell. TCRdb re-called the PCR reads through MiXCR, storing one row per CDR3 protein. Here the sample spans about 820,000 distinct CDR3 sequences, about 53% being singletons. About this clonotype: Its antigen is not identified. One end of the junction does not line up with germline, which may come from a read error.

General study findings and limits: TRBV segments more frequent in patients than in controls numbered several and included TRBV5-6, TRBV5-1 and TRBV20-1. Normalized Chao1 diversity was significantly reduced in patients versus controls.

Material: blood. The sequence was obtained from a girl aged 10 to 17 with multiple sclerosis. The rearrangement joins TRBV4-1 to TRBJ2-7; D is undetermined. CDR3 coding DNA: TGCGCCGGCAGCCAACTTAACTCGAATAACGGCTACGAGCAGTACTTC. As protein: CAGSQLNSNNGYEQYF.